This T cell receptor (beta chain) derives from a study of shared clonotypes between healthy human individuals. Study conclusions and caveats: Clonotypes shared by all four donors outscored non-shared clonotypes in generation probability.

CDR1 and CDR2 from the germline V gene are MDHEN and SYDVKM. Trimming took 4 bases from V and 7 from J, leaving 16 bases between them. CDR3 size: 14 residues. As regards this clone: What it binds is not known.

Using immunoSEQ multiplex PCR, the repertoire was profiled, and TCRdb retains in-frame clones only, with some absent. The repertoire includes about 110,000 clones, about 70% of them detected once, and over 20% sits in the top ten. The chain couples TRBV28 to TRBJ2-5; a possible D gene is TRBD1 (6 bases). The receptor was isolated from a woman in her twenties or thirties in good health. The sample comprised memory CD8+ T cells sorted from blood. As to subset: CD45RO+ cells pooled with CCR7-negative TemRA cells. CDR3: CASSYRTEVGTQYF. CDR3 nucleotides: TGTGCCAGCAGTTACCGGACAGAGGTTGGGACCCAGTACTTC.